These 8 T cell receptor beta chains came from one sample sequenced in a study of tumor-infiltrating lymphocytes in primary liver carcinoma. Extraction also yielded germline DNA, while blood RNA was obtained from unsorted whole blood. A primer in the constant region served to generate TCR beta cDNA from around 500 ng of total RNA. Three-round nested multiplex PCR performed with slightly modified ARM-PCR produced the TCR beta libraries. The first two PCR rounds used TRBV1-TRBV30 forward primers with a C-beta reverse primer, nine to ten cycles each. Each CDR3 protein is one row after TCRdb ran MiXCR on the multiplex PCR reads. The sample records 300,000 to 350,000 distinct CDR3 sequences, 65% being singletons. The sequenced material came from peripheral blood. These receptor sequences come from a man in his forties or fifties with primary liver carcinoma and hepatitis B virus infection.

There are many counts of this clonotype. The chain links TRBV6-6 to TRBJ2-7, with 9 bases fitting TRBD2. The germline CDR1 and CDR2 sequences are MNHNY and SVGAGI (reference sequence). The ends lost 7 bases at V and 2 bases at J; junction bases unmatched: 9. The CDR3 spans 15 residues. Written as DNA, the CDR3 is TGTGCCAGCACCGACACTAGCGGGCCAACCTACGAGCAGTACTTC. It translates to CASTDTSGPTYEQYF.

In this sample, this clonotype turned up many times. V and J are TRBV29-1 and TRBJ2-1; 8 bases map to TRBD1. CDR1 is SQVTM and CDR2 is ANQGSEA in the germline V gene. The CDR3 spans 14 residues. The trim removed 5 bases at V and 2 bases at J, leaving 5 bases unmatched. The CDR3 loop reads CSVYRGTTYNEQFF. For the CDR3, the DNA is TGCAGCGTTTACAGGGGGACCACCTACAATGAGCAGTTCTTC.

This rearrangement joins TRBV4-2 to TRBJ1-1; no definite D call. The CDR3 contains 15 residues. Germline CDR1 reads LGHNA; CDR2 reads YNFKEQ. Here the CDR3 DNA reads TGTGCAAACAGCCAAGATTGGACGAGGAACACTGAAGCTTTCTTT. Amino acid sequence: CANSQDWTRNTEAFF.

This rearrangement joins TRBV4-1 to TRBJ2-6; D gene uncertain. Germline lookup yields CDR1 MGHRA and CDR2 YSYEKL. Trimming removed 5 bases from V and 2 bases from J, with 10 bases in between. The CDR3 sequence is 15 residues long. The CDR3 DNA reads TGCGCCAGCAGCGACTTTTCCACTGGGGCCAACGTCCTGACTTTC. Residues: CASSDFSTGANVLTF.

On this clonotype: A clone one base away is much larger, so this may be a read error. This chain uses TRBV6-5 with TRBJ1-1; 8 nucleotides agree with TRBD1. Germline-derived CDR1 and CDR2 are MNHEY and SVGAGI. The CDR3 is 16 amino acids. CDR3 sequence: CASNYFGQGGNTEAFF. CDR3 sequence (DNA): TGTGCCAGCAATTACTTTGGACAGGGAGGGAACACTGAAGCTTTCTTT.

With respect to this clonotype: A much larger clone differs from this one at a single base, so this may be a read error. The CDR3 bases are TGTGCCAGCAACAGGGGAGACGCCGAGCAGTACTTC. Amino acid sequence: CASNRGDAEQYF. The chain is built from TRBV6-1 and TRBJ2-7; 7 nucleotides line up with TRBD1. The CDR3 consists of 12 residues. Unmatched junction bases numbered 6, after V lost 7 bases and J lost 6 bases. The germline CDR1 and CDR2 sequences are MNHNS and SASEGT.

A note on this clonotype: The conserved phenylalanine or tryptophan normally closing the CDR3 is absent here, so this likely arose from a read error. The chain couples TRBV11-2 to TRBJ2-3, with D perhaps matching TRBD2 (5 bases). The CDR3 runs 15 residues. Germline CDR1 SGHAT, CDR2 FQNNGV. V lost 3 bases and J lost 12, with 22 bases in between. The CDR3 here is CASSLYIGSPDIQYL. In nucleotides, the CDR3 is TGTGCCAGCAGCTTGTACATTGGGAGTCCAGATATACAGTATCTT.

On this clonotype: This may be a read error, as it is one base from a much larger clone. The V gene is TRBV7-8, the J gene TRBJ2-3; TRBD2 matches at 7 bases. The germline V gene has CDR1 SGHVS and CDR2 FQNEAQ. The V segment lost 7 bases and the J segment 3 bases; nucleotides outside the gene matches: 4. The CDR3 contains 13 residues. The CDR3 nucleotides are TGTGCCAGCACTACGGGGGGTACAGATACGCAGTATTTT. Protein: CASTTGGTDTQYF.